A selection of T cell receptor beta chains follows, all from one sample in a study of blood T cell repertoires in COVID-19. Only in-frame clones appear in the TCRdb table, and some are missing; sequencing was by immunoSEQ multiplex PCR. The top ten hold around 5.1% of the sample, which has approximately 150,000 clones, approximately 91% seen once. The material sequenced was peripheral blood. The receptors originated from a man younger than 30 with COVID-19, enrolled during active disease. CDR3s include the opening cysteine and the closing phenylalanine or tryptophan.

v_gene,len,j_gene,CDR3aa
TRBV10-3,15,TRBJ2-1,CAISETSGTYNEQFF
TRBV14,12,TRBJ1-2,CASSQNSYGYTF
TRBV10-2,13,TRBJ2-1,CASSAGGYNEQFF
TRBV4-3,13,TRBJ1-1,CASSPFGGQEAFF
TRBV6-5,14,TRBJ1-1,CASSYRPQGGEAFF
TRBV24-1,16,TRBJ2-1,CATSDPLRDSYNEQFF
TRBV10-3,16,TRBJ2-7,CAISEPRQISSYEQYF
TRBV7-2,16,TRBJ2-5,CASSILRQGGQETQYF
TRBV27,17,TRBJ2-3,CASSLSFTEWGTDTQYF
TRBV19,15,TRBJ1-6,CASSPGQHYNSPLHF
TRBV2,14,TRBJ1-2,CASSEGRGYYGYTF
TRBV15,15,TRBJ1-3,CATGARGLSGNTIYF
TRBV6-2/TRBV6-3,13,TRBJ2-2,CASSSMRTGELFF
TRBV11-2,13,TRBJ2-7,CASSLTGRNEQYF
TRBV30,12,TRBJ1-2,CAWSVSVYGYTF
TRBV7-9,15,TRBJ2-3,CASSHNGRGVDTQYF
TRBV11-2,15,TRBJ2-7,CASSLLGGTADEQYF
TRBV5-8,19,TRBJ2-1,CASSSPGQIILVPIEEQFF
TRBV24-1,15,TRBJ2-1,CATSDQADGYNEQFF
TRBV6-1,14,TRBJ2-7,CASSSSGTNYEQYF
TRBV7-9,15,TRBJ2-7,CASSLVGREPYEQYF
TRBV9,14,TRBJ2-7,CASSPSGRAYEQYF
TRBV27,14,TRBJ1-5,CASSLSQGSQPQHF
TRBV4-3,17,TRBJ2-3,CASSQDRRDFRTDTQYF
TRBV10-3,16,TRBJ1-1,CAISESSAVRGTEAFF
TRBV5-1,15,TRBJ2-1,CASSGTSGDYNEQFF